This T cell receptor (beta chain) is from a study of T cell responses to AZD1222 COVID-19 vaccine. As to this clone: What it binds is not known.

Method: immunoSEQ multiplex PCR; TCRdb's copy keeps in-frame clones and lacks some. In the table there are roughly 130,000 clones, about 90% of which are singletons. CDR3 length equals 16 residues. Germline values: CDR1 PRHDT, CDR2 FYEKMQ (reference sequence). Germline trimming cut 8 bases from V and 0 bases from J; bases unmatched to any gene: 4. General study results and limits: Donor demographics were predominantly white British with a female majority; clonal diversity may be underestimated.

The sample consisted of peripheral blood, taken on day 0 of AZD1222 vaccination. The source is an adult in good health. This rearrangement joins TRBV13 to TRBJ1-6, with 10 bases aligning to TRBD1. The CDR3 DNA reads TGTGCCAGCGGTAGGGACAGGGGCTCCTATAATTCACCCCTCCACTTT. The encoded protein is CASGRDRGSYNSPLHF. Full variable domain (missing parts from reference TRBV13 and TRBJ1-6): AAGVIQSPRHLIKEKRETATLKCYPIPRHDTVYWYQQGPGQDPQFLISFYEKMQSDKGSIPDRFSAQQFSDYHSELNMSSLELGDSALYFCASGRDRGSYNSPLHFGNGTRLTVT.